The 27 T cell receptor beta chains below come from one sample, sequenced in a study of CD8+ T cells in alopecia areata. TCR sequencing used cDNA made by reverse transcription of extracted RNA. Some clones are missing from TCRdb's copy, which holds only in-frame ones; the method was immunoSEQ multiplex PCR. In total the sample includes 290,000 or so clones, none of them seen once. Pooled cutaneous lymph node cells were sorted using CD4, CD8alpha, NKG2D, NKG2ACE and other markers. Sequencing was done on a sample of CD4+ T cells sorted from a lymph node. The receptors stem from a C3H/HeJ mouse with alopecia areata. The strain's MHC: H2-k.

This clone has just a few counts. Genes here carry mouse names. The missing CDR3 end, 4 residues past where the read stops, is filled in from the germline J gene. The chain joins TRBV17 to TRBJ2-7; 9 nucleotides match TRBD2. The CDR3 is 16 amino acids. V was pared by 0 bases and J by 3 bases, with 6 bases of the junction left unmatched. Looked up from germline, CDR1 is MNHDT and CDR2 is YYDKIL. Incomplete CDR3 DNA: TGTGCTAGCAGTAGAGATTTCTGGGGGGGGATCTAT. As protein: CASSRDFWGGIY. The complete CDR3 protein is CASSRDFWGGIYEQYF.

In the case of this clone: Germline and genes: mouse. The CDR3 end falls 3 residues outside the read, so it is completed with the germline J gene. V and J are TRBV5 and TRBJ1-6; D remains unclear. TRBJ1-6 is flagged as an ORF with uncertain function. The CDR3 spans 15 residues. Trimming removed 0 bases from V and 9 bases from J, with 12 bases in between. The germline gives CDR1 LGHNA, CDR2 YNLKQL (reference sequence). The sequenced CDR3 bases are TGTGCCAGCAGCCAAGAACACACAAAAGGTTCGCCC. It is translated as CASSQEHTKGSP. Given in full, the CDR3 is CASSQEHTKGSPLYF.

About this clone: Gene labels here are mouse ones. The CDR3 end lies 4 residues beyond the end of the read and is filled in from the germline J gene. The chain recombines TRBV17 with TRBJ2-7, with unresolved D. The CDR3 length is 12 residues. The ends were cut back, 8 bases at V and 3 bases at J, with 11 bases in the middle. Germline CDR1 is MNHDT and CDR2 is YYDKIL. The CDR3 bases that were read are TGTGCTAGCCAAGAGGCTGGCTAT. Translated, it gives CASQEAGY. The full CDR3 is CASQEAGYEQYF.

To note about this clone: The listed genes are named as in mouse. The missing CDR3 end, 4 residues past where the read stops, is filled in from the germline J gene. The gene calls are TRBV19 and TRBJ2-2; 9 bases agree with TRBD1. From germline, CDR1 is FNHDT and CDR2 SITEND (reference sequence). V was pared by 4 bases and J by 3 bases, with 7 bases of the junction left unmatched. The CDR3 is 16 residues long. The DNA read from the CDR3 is TGTGCCAGCAGTTCCGGGACAGGGAAGGACACCGGG. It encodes CASSSGTGKDTG. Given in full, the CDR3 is CASSSGTGKDTGQLYF.

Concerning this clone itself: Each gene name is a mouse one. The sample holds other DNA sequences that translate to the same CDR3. The CDR3 bases that were read are TGTGCCTGGAGTCTACTGGGGGTTAGTGCAGAA. It specifies CAWSLLGVSAE. The full CDR3 sequence reads CAWSLLGVSAETLYF. The chain is built from TRBV31 and TRBJ2-3; 8 positions match TRBD2. The sequenced fragment ends 4 residues before the CDR3 boundary, so the rest is inferred from the germline J gene. The CDR3 runs 15 residues. The germline gives CDR1 GKSSPN, CDR2 SITVG. Trimming removed 0 bases from V and 0 bases from J; junction bases left unmatched: 2. The whole variable domain, filled in from reference TRBV31 and TRBJ2-3, reads AQTIHQWPVAEIKAVGSPLSLGCTIKGKSSPNLYWYWQATGGTLQQLFYSITVGQVESVVQLNLSASRPKDDQFILSTEKLLLSHSGFYLCAWSLLGVSAETLYFGSGTRLTVL.

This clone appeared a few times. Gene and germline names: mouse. CDR3: CAWSLGWGLYAEQFF. The sequenced CDR3 bases are TGTGCCTGGAGTCTAGGCTGGGGTCTCTATGCT. This chain joins TRBV31 and TRBJ2-1, with D possibly matching TRBD2 (6 bases). The observed sequence ends 4 residues before the CDR3 terminus, with the missing tail filled in from the germline J gene. CDR1 and CDR2 from the germline V gene are GKSSPN and SITVG. The CDR3 is 15 amino acids. V was shortened by 0 bases and J by 3 bases, with 12 bases between the two germline ends.

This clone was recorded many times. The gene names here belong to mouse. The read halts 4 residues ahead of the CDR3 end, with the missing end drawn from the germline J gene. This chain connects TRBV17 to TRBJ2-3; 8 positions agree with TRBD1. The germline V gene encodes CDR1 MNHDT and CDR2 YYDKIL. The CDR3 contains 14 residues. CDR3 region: CASSLRGREETLYF. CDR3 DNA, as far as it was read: TGTGCTAGCAGTCTCAGGGGGCGAGAAGAA.

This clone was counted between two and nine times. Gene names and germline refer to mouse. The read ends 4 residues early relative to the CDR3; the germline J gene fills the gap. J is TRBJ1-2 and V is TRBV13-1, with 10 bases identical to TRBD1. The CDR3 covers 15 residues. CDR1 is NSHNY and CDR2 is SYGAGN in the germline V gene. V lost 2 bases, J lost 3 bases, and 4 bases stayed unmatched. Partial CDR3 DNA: TGTGCCAGCAGTGAAGACAGGGGGCAGGACTCC. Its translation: CASSEDRGQDS. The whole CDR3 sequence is CASSEDRGQDSDYTF.

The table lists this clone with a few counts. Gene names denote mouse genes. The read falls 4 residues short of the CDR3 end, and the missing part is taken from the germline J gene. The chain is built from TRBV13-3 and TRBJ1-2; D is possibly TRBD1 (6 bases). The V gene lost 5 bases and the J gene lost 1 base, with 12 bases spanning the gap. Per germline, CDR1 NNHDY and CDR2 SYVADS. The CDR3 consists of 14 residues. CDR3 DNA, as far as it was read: TGTGCCAGCAGGGCGGGACAAATAAACTCC. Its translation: CASRAGQINS. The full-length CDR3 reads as CASRAGQINSDYTF.

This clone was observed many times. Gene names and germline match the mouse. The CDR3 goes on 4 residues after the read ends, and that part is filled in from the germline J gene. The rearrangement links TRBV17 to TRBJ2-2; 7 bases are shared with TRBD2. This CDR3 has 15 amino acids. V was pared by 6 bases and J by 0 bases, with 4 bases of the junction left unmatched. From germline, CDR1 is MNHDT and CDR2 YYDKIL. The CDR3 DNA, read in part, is TGTGCTAGCAGAGTGGGGGGACCAAACACCGGG. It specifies CASRVGGPNTG. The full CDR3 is CASRVGGPNTGQLYF.

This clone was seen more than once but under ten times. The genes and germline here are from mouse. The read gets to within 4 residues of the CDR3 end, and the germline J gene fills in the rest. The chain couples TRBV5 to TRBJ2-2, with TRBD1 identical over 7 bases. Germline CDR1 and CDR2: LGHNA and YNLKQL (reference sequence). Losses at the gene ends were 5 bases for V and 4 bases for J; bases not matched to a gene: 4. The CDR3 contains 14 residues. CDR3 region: CASSDRARTGQLYF. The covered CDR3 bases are TGTGCCAGCAGCGACAGGGCCCGCACCGGG.

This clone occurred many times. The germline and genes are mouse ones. CDR3 region: CASSREGRGNYAEQFF. The covered CDR3 bases are TGTGCTAGCAGTAGAGAAGGCAGGGGAAACTATGCT. This chain links TRBV17 with TRBJ2-1, with a possible D match to TRBD1 (6 bases). The read ends 4 residues before the CDR3 terminus; that terminus is restored from the germline J gene. V lost 0 bases to trimming and J lost 1 base, with 10 bases between them. CDR3 size: 16 residues. Germline CDR1 and CDR2: MNHDT and YYDKIL.

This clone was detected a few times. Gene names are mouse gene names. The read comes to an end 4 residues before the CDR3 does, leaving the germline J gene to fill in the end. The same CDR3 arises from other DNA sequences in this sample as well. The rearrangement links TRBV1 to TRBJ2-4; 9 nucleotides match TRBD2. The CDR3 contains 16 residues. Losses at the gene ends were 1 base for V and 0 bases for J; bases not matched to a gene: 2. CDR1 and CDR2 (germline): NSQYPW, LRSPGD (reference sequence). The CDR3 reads CTCSAGTGASQNTLYF. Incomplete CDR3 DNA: TGCACCTGCAGTGCAGGGACTGGGGCTAGTCAAAAC.

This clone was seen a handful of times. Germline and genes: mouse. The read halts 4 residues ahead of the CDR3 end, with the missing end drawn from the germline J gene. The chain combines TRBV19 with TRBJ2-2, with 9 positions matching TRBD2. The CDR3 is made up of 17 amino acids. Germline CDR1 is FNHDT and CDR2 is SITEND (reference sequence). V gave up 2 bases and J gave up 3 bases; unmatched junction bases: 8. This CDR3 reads CASSIAWGGADTGQLYF. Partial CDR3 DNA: TGTGCCAGCAGTATCGCATGGGGGGGCGCAGACACCGGG.

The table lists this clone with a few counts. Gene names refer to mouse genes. Partial CDR3 DNA: TGTGCCAGCAGTAAGGGGGTTCAAAAC. It translates to CASSKGVQN. The CDR3, in full, reads CASSKGVQNTLYF. This chain uses TRBV19 with TRBJ2-4; TRBD1 is a possible D gene (6 bases). The read terminates 4 residues before the CDR3 end, so the remaining end is supplied by the germline J gene. Trimming pared 3 bases from V and 2 bases from J, leaving 7 bases between. This CDR3 region has 13 residues. The V gene's germline CDR1 is FNHDT and CDR2 SITEND (reference sequence).

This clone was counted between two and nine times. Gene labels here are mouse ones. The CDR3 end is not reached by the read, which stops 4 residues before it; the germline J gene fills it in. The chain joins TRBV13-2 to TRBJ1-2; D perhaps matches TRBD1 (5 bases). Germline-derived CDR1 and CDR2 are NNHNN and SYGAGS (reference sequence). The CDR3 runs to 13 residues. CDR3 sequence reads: CASGDAGGTDYTF. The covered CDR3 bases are TGTGCCAGCGGTGATGCGGGGGGGACC.

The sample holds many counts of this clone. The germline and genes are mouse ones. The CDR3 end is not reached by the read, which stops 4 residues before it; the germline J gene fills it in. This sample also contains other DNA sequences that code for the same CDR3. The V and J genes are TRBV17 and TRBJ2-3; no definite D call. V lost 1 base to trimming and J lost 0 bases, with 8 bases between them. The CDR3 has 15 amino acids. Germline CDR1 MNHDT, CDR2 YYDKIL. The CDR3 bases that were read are TGTGCTAGCAGTAGAGGCCAGCTAAGTGCAGAA. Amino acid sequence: CASSRGQLSAE. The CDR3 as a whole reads CASSRGQLSAETLYF.

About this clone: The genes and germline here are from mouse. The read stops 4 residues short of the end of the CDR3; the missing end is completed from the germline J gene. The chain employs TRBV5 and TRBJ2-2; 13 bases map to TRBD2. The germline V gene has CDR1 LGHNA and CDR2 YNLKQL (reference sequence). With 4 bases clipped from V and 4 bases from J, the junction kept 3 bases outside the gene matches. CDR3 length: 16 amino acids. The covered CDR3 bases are TGTGCCAGCAGCCTCCGGGACTGGGGGGGCACCGGG. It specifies CASSLRDWGGTG. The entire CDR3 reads CASSLRDWGGTGQLYF.

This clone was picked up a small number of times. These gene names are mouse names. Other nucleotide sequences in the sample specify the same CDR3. The covered CDR3 bases are TGTGCCAGCAGTGATGCTGGGGGGGCTTAT. It is translated as CASSDAGGAY. Given in full, the CDR3 is CASSDAGGAYEQYF. The V call is TRBV13-3, the J call TRBJ2-7; 10 nucleotides line up with TRBD2. Read coverage stops 4 residues before the CDR3 terminus; the germline J gene supplies the remainder. The CDR3 is 14 residues long. Germline CDR1 and CDR2: NNHDY and SYVADS.

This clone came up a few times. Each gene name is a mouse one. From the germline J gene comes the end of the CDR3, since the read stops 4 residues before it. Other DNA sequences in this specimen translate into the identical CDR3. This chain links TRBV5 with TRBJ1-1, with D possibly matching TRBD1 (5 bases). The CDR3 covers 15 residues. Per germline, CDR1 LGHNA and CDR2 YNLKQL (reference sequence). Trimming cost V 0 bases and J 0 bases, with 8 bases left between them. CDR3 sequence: CASSQDDRANTEVFF. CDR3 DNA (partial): TGTGCCAGCAGCCAAGATGACAGAGCAAACACA.

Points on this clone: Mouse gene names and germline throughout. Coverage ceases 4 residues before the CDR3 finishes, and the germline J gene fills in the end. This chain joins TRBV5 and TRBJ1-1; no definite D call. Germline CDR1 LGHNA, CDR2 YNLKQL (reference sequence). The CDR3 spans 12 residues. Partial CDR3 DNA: TGTGCCAGCAGCCAAGAGGTCTCA. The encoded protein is CASSQEVS. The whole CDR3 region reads CASSQEVSEVFF.

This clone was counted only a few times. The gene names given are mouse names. The sequenced CDR3 bases are TGTGCCAGCGGTGACTTCTCCTAT. It is translated as CASGDFSY. The full CDR3 reads CASGDFSYEQYF. This chain uses TRBV13-2 with TRBJ2-7; no clear D gene. From the germline J gene comes the end of the CDR3, since the read stops 4 residues before it. The length of the CDR3 is 12 residues. Trimming took off 2 bases at V and 0 bases at J, with 3 bases between the two ends. Per the germline V gene, CDR1 is NNHNN and CDR2 is SYGAGS (reference sequence).

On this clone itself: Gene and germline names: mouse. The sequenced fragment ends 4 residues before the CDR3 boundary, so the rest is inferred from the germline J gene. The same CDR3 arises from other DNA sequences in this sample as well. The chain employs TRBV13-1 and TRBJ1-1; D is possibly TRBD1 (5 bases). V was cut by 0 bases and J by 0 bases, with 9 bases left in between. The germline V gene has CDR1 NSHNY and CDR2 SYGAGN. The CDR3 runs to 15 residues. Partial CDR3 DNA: TGTGCCAGCAGTGATGCAAGGGGAGCAAACACA. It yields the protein CASSDARGANT. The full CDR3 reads CASSDARGANTEVFF.

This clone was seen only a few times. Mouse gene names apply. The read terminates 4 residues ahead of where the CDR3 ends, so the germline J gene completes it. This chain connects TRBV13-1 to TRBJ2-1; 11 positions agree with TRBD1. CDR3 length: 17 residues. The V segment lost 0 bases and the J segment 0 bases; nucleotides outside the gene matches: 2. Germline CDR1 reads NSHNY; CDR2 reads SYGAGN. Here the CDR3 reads CASSDGDRGYNYAEQFF. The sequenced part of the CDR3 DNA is TGTGCCAGCAGTGATGGGGACAGGGGGTATAACTATGCT.

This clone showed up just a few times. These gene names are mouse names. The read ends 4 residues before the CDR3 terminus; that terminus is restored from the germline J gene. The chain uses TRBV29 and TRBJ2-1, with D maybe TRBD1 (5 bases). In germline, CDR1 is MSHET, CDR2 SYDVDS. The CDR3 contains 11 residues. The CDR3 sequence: CASRRQAEQFF. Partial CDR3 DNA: TGTGCTAGCAGGCGACAGGCT.

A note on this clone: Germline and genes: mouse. The sequenced CDR3 bases are TGTGCCAGCAGCCAAGACGGGCGGGACAGGGGTGAT. This sequence encodes CASSQDGRDRGD. The full-length CDR3 reads as CASSQDGRDRGDEQYF. J is TRBJ2-7 and V is TRBV5; TRBD1 matches at 10 bases. The CDR3 end lies 4 residues beyond the end of the read and is filled in from the germline J gene. Germline CDR1 reads LGHNA; CDR2 reads YNLKQL (reference sequence). The CDR3 sequence is 16 residues long.

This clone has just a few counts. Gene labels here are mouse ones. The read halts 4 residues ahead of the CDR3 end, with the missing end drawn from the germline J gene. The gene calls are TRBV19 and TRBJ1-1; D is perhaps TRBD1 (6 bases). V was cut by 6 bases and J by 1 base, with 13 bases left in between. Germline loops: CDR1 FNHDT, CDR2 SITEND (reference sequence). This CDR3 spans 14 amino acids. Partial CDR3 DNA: TGTGCCAGCACCCCGGGACAATTAAACACA. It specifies CASTPGQLNT. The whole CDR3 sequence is CASTPGQLNTEVFF.